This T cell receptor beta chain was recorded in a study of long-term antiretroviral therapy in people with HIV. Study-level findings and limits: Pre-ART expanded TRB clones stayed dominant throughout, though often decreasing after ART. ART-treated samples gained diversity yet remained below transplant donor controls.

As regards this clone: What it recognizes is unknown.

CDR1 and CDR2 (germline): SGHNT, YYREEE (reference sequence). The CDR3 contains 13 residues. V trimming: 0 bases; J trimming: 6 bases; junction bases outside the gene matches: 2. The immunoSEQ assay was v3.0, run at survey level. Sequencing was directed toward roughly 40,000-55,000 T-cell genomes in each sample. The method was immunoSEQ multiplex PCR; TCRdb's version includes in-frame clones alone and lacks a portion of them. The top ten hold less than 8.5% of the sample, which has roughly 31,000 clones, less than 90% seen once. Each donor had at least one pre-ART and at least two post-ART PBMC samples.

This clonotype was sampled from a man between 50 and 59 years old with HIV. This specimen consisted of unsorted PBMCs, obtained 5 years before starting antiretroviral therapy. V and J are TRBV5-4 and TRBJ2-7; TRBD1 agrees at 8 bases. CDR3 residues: CASSLATGVEQYF. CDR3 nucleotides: TGTGCCAGCAGCTTGGCGACAGGGGTCGAGCAGTACTTC.